Included here is one T cell receptor (beta chain) sequence, with context. The target antigen is unknown. This entry comes from a study of cytomegalovirus exposure and HLA in healthy donors. Study outcomes and limitations: Reports indicated that the classifier achieved high specificity and sensitivity in diagnosing cytomegalovirus status.

60 Vbeta and 13 Jbeta primers were used in PCR. The protocol was immunoSEQ multiplex PCR, while the TCRdb copy is restricted to in-frame clones and leaves out a portion. The table lists about 120,000 clones, roughly 82% of them singletons. This TCR was sampled from a man between 35 and 55 years old in good health and CMV-seropositive. The sequenced sample consisted of PBMCs.

CDR3 bases: TGTGCCAGCGAAGACGCGGGGACCGGGGAAGGCTACACCTTC. Its translation: CASEDAGTGEGYTF. The chain has TRBV7-9 and TRBJ1-2; a possible D gene is TRBD1 (5 bases). CDR1 and CDR2 (germline): SEHNR, FQNEAQ (reference sequence). The length of the CDR3 is 14 residues. Trimming removed 8 bases from V and 8 bases from J, with 21 bases in between.